The 14 T cell receptor beta chains presented below share a single source sample, sequenced in a study of T cells in Graves' hyperthyroidism and ophthalmopathy. RNA transcripts served as the template for amplifying TCR beta CDR3 regions. A set of HTBI primers served as the primers for a first-round RT-PCR of the TCR CDR3. TCRdb itself ran the multiplex PCR reads through MiXCR, one entry per CDR3 protein. This sample has 380,000 or so distinct CDR3 sequences, with 13% found just once. Specimen: blood. Source of these receptors: a man aged 30 to 39 with Graves' hyperthyroidism that later progressed to Graves' ophthalmopathy.

This clonotype appeared a few times. V gene TRBV6-2 or TRBV6-3 combines with J gene TRBJ1-5; 7 nucleotides match TRBD1. There are 14 residues in the CDR3. V lost 10 bases to trimming and J lost 3 bases; unmatched junction nucleotides: 9. Per the germline V gene, CDR1 is MNHEY and CDR2 is SVGEGT. In DNA form, the CDR3 reads TGTGCCACCCTCGGCAGGGGGTTCAATCAGCCCCAGCATTTT. Amino acids: CATLGRGFNQPQHF.

The chain links TRBV28 to TRBJ2-6; tentatively, D is TRBD1 (6 bases). The germline V and J ends were trimmed by 5 bases and 0 bases, with 17 bases remaining between them. The CDR3 runs 18 residues. Germline V gives CDR1 MDHEN, CDR2 SYDVKM. The CDR3 DNA reads TGTGCCAGCAGTCACAGGGTGGGCCGGGGCTCTGGGGCCAACGTCCTGACTTTC. Protein: CASSHRVGRGSGANVLTF.

The rearrangement uses TRBV9 and TRBJ2-7; D is ambiguous. The CDR3 is 15 amino acids. CDR1 is SGDLS and CDR2 is YYNGEE in the germline V gene. Trimming pared 0 bases from V and 0 bases from J, leaving 10 bases between. The DNA for the CDR3 is TGTGCCAGCAGCGTAGGAACCGAGAACTCCTACGAGCAGTACTTC. This translates into CASSVGTENSYEQYF.

The chain joins TRBV19 to TRBJ2-2; D is possibly TRBD2 (5 bases). Germline lookup yields CDR1 LNHDA and CDR2 SQIVND (reference sequence). V dropped 0 bases and J dropped 5 bases, with 10 bases sitting between them. CDR3 length: 15 residues. The CDR3 reads CASSIDTGSTGELFF. As DNA, the CDR3 is TGTGCCAGTAGTATAGATACGGGGAGTACCGGGGAGCTGTTTTTT.

This chain links TRBV14 with TRBJ2-5; the D gene is possibly TRBD2 (6 bases). V was shortened by 3 bases and J by 4 bases, with 15 bases between the two germline ends. Germline lookup yields CDR1 SGHDN and CDR2 FVKESK. This CDR3 spans 15 amino acids. CDR3 DNA sequence: TGTGCCAGCAGCCAGTATCGGGGGATCCGAGAGACCCAGTACTTC. Its protein product is CASSQYRGIRETQYF.

A remark on this clonotype: A read error may explain this, as a much larger clone is one base away. The CDR3 is CAGSELFRQGYEQYF. CDR3 sequence (DNA): TGTGCCGGCAGTGAACTCTTCCGACAGGGATACGAGCAGTACTTC. The chain combines TRBV6-1 with TRBJ2-7; the match to TRBD1 covers 7 bases. The CDR3 has 15 residues. Germline CDR1 reads MNHNS; CDR2 reads SASEGT.

This clonotype was detected a few times. This chain joins TRBV5-1 and TRBJ2-3, with 12 positions matching TRBD2. V trimming: 1 base; J trimming: 4 bases; junction bases outside the gene matches: 4. This CDR3 has 16 residues. CDR1 and CDR2 from the germline V gene are SGHRS and YFSETQ. For the CDR3, the DNA is TGCGCCAGCAGCTTGAGGCCTAGCGGGGGGGCAGATACGCAGTATTTT. Translated, it gives CASSLRPSGGADTQYF.

This clonotype was counted many times. The V and J genes are TRBV7-9 and TRBJ1-1, with D possibly matching TRBD1 (6 bases). The CDR3 consists of 14 residues. The V gene's germline CDR1 is SEHNR and CDR2 FQNEAQ (reference sequence). Trimming took 5 bases from V and 4 from J, leaving 14 bases between them. DNA for the CDR3: TGTGCCAGCAGCGTACAGGGTAGCGTCACTGAAGCTTTCTTT. Translating gives CASSVQGSVTEAFF.

The chain is built from TRBV25-1 and TRBJ2-7; D gene unclear. Trimming took off 7 bases at V and 2 bases at J, with 21 bases between the two ends. The CDR3 contains 16 residues. Germline CDR1 and CDR2: MGHDK and SYGVNS. CDR3 sequence reads: CASNFPFRRRAYEQYF. The CDR3 DNA reads TGTGCCAGCAACTTCCCGTTCAGGAGAAGAGCCTACGAGCAGTACTTC.

In this sample, this clonotype turned up many times. The rearrangement uses TRBV2 and TRBJ2-5; maybe TRBD1 (8 bases). CDR3 length: 15 amino acids. Trimming pared 5 bases from V and 0 bases from J, leaving 13 bases between. Germline V gives CDR1 SNHLY, CDR2 FYNNEI. The CDR3 is CASSYRGGYQETQYF. CDR3 nucleotide sequence: TGTGCCAGCAGTTACAGGGGGGGGTACCAAGAGACCCAGTACTTC.

This clonotype was observed a few times. The chain combines TRBV5-1 with TRBJ1-6, with D uncertain. Germline V gene lookup returns CDR1 SGHRS and CDR2 YFSETQ. The length of the CDR3 is 15 residues. Trimming pared 0 bases from V and 8 bases from J, leaving 12 bases between. Here the CDR3 reads CASSLASGVYSPLHF. As DNA, the CDR3 is TGCGCCAGCAGCTTGGCGTCAGGCGTTTATTCACCCCTCCACTTT.

The CDR3, as DNA: TGTGCCAGCAGCGTTGGGAGCTATGGCTACACCTTC. As protein: CASSVGSYGYTF. This sequence joins TRBV9 and TRBJ1-2; D is unresolved. V dropped 2 bases and J dropped 4 bases, with 6 bases sitting between them. The V gene's germline CDR1 is SGDLS and CDR2 YYNGEE. The CDR3 contains 12 residues. Looking up the rest from reference TRBV9 and TRBJ1-2 gives the full variable domain: DSGVTQTPKHLITATGQRVTLRCSPRSGDLSVYWYQQSLDQGLQFLIQYYNGEERAKGNILERFSAQQFPDLHSELNLSSLELGDSALYFCASSVGSYGYTFGSGTRLTVV.

The rearrangement joins TRBV7-8 to TRBJ2-5; a weak D match, TRBD2 (5 bases). The V and J ends lost 6 bases and 1 base respectively, with 9 bases between them. Germline-derived CDR1 and CDR2 are SGHVS and FQNEAQ. CDR3 size: 13 residues. The CDR3 sequence is CASRLDFQETQYF. The CDR3 region has the DNA TGTGCCAGCAGGCTGGACTTCCAAGAGACCCAGTACTTC.

This clonotype was detected many times. V and J are TRBV6-5 and TRBJ1-4; D gene uncertain. The CDR3 loop spans 12 amino acids. V was shortened by 2 bases and J by 6 bases, with 4 bases between the two germline ends. Germline values: CDR1 MNHEY, CDR2 SVGAGI. The CDR3 DNA reads TGTGCCAGCAGTTACCGGGATGAAAAACTGTTTTTT. Encoded protein: CASSYRDEKLFF.